The T cell receptor beta chain described here comes from a study of T cell responses to AZD1222 COVID-19 vaccine. Study details: Second-dose schedules of about 4 or about 12 weeks were combined. General study results and limits: An increase in Spike-specific TCR breadth and depth was observed after two AZD1222 doses. Unmutated variant regions are reportedly the target of nearly half of TCRs that are spike-specific.

The germline CDR1 and CDR2 sequences are MNHEY and SMNVEV (reference sequence). This CDR3 contains 12 residues. Trimming shortened V by 6 bases and J by 4 bases, and 9 bases separated the two germline ends. This clone was seen only a few times. The antigen remains undetermined. Different DNA sequences within this sample yield the same CDR3. TCRdb's table, derived via immunoSEQ multiplex PCR, lists solely in-frame clones and lacks some. The table shows just over 95,000 clones, with 85% to 90% occurring only once. The rearrangement joins TRBV27 to TRBJ1-2; maybe TRBD1 (6 bases). The sequencing here drew on peripheral blood, taken on day 0 of AZD1222 vaccination. This clonotype originated in an adult in good health. The DNA of the CDR3 is TGTGCCAGCAGCCCCAGGGGCTATGGCTACACCTTC. Its translation is CASSPRGYGYTF.